The 31 T cell receptor beta chains below come from one sample, sequenced in a study of CD8 T cells in ankylosing spondylitis (dated by TCRdb to the late 2010s). Libraries were constructed by 5' RACE. The data were produced on an Illumina HiSeq 2500. In-frame beta chains were kept once TCRdb had trimmed the public reads at Q25 with fastp and called clones with MiXCR. Every distinct CDR3 protein forms one entry, paired with its most common genes and DNA. This sample comprises 330,000 or so distinct CDR3 sequences, 7.5% to 9% of them detected only once. The top ten clonotypes cover about 15% of the sample. These TCRs are of unknown antigen specificity. Study-wide findings and limitations: A TCR beta motif of about 8 highly homologous amino acid variants appeared characteristic of blood from ankylosing spondylitis patients.

Input material: blood, either unsorted or a sorted T cell fraction (not recorded which). All receptors come from a male donor with ankylosing spondylitis.

This clonotype has only a few counts. The chain couples TRBV11-1 to TRBJ2-1; 12 bases fit TRBD2. Germline V gives CDR1 SGHAT, CDR2 FQDESV (reference sequence). V dropped 4 bases and J dropped 2; count of bases not matched to a gene: 9. The CDR3 covers 18 residues. CDR3 DNA: TGTGCCAGCAGCTCTCTAGCGGGAGGGGAAACGGCCTACAATGAGCAGTTCTTC. Translating gives CASSSLAGGETAYNEQFF.

V is TRBV9 and J is TRBJ1-5, with D possibly being TRBD1 (6 bases). Germline V CDR1 and CDR2: SGDLS, YYNGEE. V lost 3 bases to trimming and J lost 6 bases, with 13 bases between them. The CDR3 is 14 residues long. CDR3 DNA: TGTGCCAGCAGCGAAGGACAGTTTGGTCAGCCCCAGCATTTT. Translating it yields CASSEGQFGQPQHF.

This clonotype was observed a handful of times. The chain uses TRBV29-1 and TRBJ1-3; no firm D call. The CDR3 has 14 amino acids. Germline CDR1 reads SQVTM; CDR2 reads ANQGSEA. The V end lost 7 bases, the J end lost 2 bases, and 15 bases lay between the germline ends. DNA for the CDR3: TGCAGCGCAAAAGTCTCGGAGGCTGGAAACACCATATATTTT. This encodes CSAKVSEAGNTIYF. Variable domain in full (rest from reference TRBV29-1 and TRBJ1-3): SAVISQKPSRDICQRGTSLTIQCQVDSQVTMMFWYRQQPGQSLTLIATANQGSEATYESGFVIDKFPISRPNLTFSTLTVSNMSPEDSSIYLCSAKVSEAGNTIYFGEGSWLTVV.

The CDR3 spells CSASPGQDPYEQYF. DNA for the CDR3: TGCAGTGCTAGCCCGGGACAGGACCCCTACGAGCAGTACTTC. The chain uses TRBV20-1 and TRBJ2-7; 8 nucleotides match TRBD1. The V gene's germline CDR1 is DFQATT and CDR2 SNEGSKA (reference sequence). CDR3 size: 14 residues. Trimming removed 3 bases from V and 2 bases from J; junction bases left unmatched: 6.

This clonotype was counted between two and nine times. V gene TRBV12-3 or TRBV12-4 combines with J gene TRBJ2-1; perhaps TRBD2 as D (5 bases). The CDR3 has 15 residues. V lost 6 bases and J 2 bases, leaving 14 bases between the germline ends. The CDR3 coding sequence is TGTGCCAGCAGCCCCACTGACGGGACCTACAATGAGCAGTTCTTC. Protein: CASSPTDGTYNEQFF.

The rearrangement joins TRBV7-9 to TRBJ2-4; 10 bases map to TRBD2. This CDR3 spans 15 amino acids. Germline values: CDR1 SEHNR, CDR2 FQNEAQ (reference sequence). J lost 0 bases, V lost 5 bases, and 1 base had no gene match. The CDR3 DNA follows: TGTGCCAGCAGCCGACTAGCGGGAGCCAAAAACATTCAGTACTTC. It yields the protein CASSRLAGAKNIQYF.

In its sample, this clonotype was seen many times. This chain links TRBV3-1 with TRBJ1-1; weak D call: TRBD1 (5 bases). Germline CDR1 is LGHDT and CDR2 is YNNKEL (reference sequence). The CDR3 totals 15 residues. With 2 bases removed from V and 11 bases from J, the gap between germline ends came to 21 bases. CDR3 protein: CASSQPSGDRATAFF. CDR3 DNA: TGTGCCAGCAGCCAACCCTCTGGGGACCGGGCTACGGCTTTCTTT.

This clonotype was observed a few times. This chain uses TRBV9 with TRBJ2-1, with D tentatively TRBD1 or TRBD2 (5 bases each). CDR1 and CDR2 from the germline V gene are SGDLS and YYNGEE. The V and J ends lost 4 bases and 8 bases respectively, with 19 bases between them. The CDR3 loop spans 15 amino acids. Written as DNA, the CDR3 is TGTGCCAGCAGCACCCGGGACCCCGTGGCTCATGAGCAGTTCTTC. It codes for CASSTRDPVAHEQFF.

This clonotype appeared many times. This chain uses TRBV24-1 with TRBJ2-1, with 9 bases that match TRBD2. Losses at the gene ends were 3 bases for V and 2 bases for J; bases not matched to a gene: 7. The germline V gene encodes CDR1 KGHDR and CDR2 SFDVKD. The CDR3 totals 17 residues. This chain's CDR3 is CATSDLSGSDTYNEQFF. Written as DNA, the CDR3 is TGTGCCACCAGTGATCTTAGCGGGAGTGACACCTACAATGAGCAGTTCTTC.

This clonotype was observed many times. This chain joins TRBV5-1 and TRBJ2-4; the match to TRBD1 covers 7 bases. The CDR3 totals 13 residues. Trimming cost V 4 bases and J 8 bases; bases outside gene matches: 6. Per germline, CDR1 SGHRS and CDR2 YFSETQ. CDR3 residues: CASSLGTVDIQYF. CDR3 nucleotides: TGCGCCAGCAGCCTAGGGACAGTGGACATTCAGTACTTC.

The gene calls are TRBV18 and TRBJ2-1; D uncertain. V lost 1 base, J lost 9 bases, and 7 bases lay in between. This CDR3 contains 12 residues. Germline V CDR1 and CDR2: KGHSH, LQKENI. The CDR3 DNA follows: TGTGCCAGCTCACCACGAGCTTCTGAGCAGTTCTTC. The encoded protein is CASSPRASEQFF. The entire variable domain, with the rest obtained from reference TRBV18 and TRBJ2-1, is as follows: NAGVMQNPRHLVRRRGQEARLRCSPMKGHSHVYWYRQLPEEGLKFMVYLQKENIIDESGMPKERFSAEFPKEGPSILRIQQVVRGDSAAYFCASSPRASEQFFGPGTRLTVL.

This clonotype has at least ten counts. This chain links TRBV12-3 or TRBV12-4 with TRBJ2-3; TRBD2 agrees at 9 bases. Trimming cost V 4 bases and J 2 bases; bases outside gene matches: 7. There are 16 residues in the CDR3. The CDR3 loop reads CASSSPAGGHTDTQYF. DNA for the CDR3: TGTGCCAGCAGTTCTCCTGCGGGAGGGCACACAGATACGCAGTATTTT.

V usage is TRBV27 and J usage is TRBJ1-1; D is unresolved. Per germline, CDR1 MNHEY and CDR2 SMNVEV (reference sequence). The ends were cut back, 5 bases at V and 1 base at J, with 14 bases in the middle. The CDR3 has 15 amino acids. DNA for the CDR3: TGTGCCAGCAGTCCAACGACAATAGGGAACACTGAAGCTTTCTTT. Protein sequence: CASSPTTIGNTEAFF.

This clonotype appeared a few times. This chain connects TRBV3-1 to TRBJ2-1; a possible D gene is TRBD1 (5 bases). The CDR3 runs 14 residues. V was pared by 0 bases and J by 4 bases, with 7 bases between. The germline gives CDR1 LGHDT, CDR2 YNNKEL (reference sequence). The DNA of the CDR3 is TGTGCCAGCAGCCAAGATCCAGGGTACAATGAGCAGTTCTTC. It encodes CASSQDPGYNEQFF.

This clonotype was seen only a few times. This chain connects TRBV7-2 to TRBJ2-7, with no clear D. The germline CDR1 and CDR2 sequences are SGHTA and FQGNSA. This CDR3 contains 12 residues. V was clipped by 1 base and J by 6 bases, with 7 bases between them. The CDR3 here is CASSLGWGEQYF. The CDR3 nucleotides read TGTGCCAGCAGCTTAGGCTGGGGCGAGCAGTACTTC.

This clonotype was seen repeatedly, ten times or more. This chain joins TRBV20-1 and TRBJ2-7, with D maybe TRBD1 (6 bases). CDR3 length: 15 amino acids. The germline V gene has CDR1 DFQATT and CDR2 SNEGSKA (reference sequence). V was trimmed by 3 bases and J by 0 bases, leaving 15 bases between them. CDR3 sequence: CSASVTGRSSYEQYF. DNA for the CDR3: TGCAGTGCTAGTGTGACAGGAAGAAGCTCCTACGAGCAGTACTTC.

The chain links TRBV30 to TRBJ2-1, with D perhaps being TRBD1 or TRBD2 (5 bases each). This CDR3 has 13 amino acids. Trimming removed 5 bases at V and 4 bases at J, with 12 bases between. Per the germline V gene, CDR1 is GTSNPN and CDR2 is SVGIG (reference sequence). CDR3 region: CAWHRDAYNEQFF. In nucleotides, the CDR3 is TGTGCCTGGCACCGGGACGCTTACAATGAGCAGTTCTTC.

The chain combines TRBV20-1 with TRBJ2-2; the match to TRBD2 covers 10 bases. CDR1 and CDR2 (germline): DFQATT, SNEGSKA (reference sequence). Unmatched junction bases numbered 10, after V lost 3 bases and J lost 6 bases. The CDR3 totals 16 residues. CDR3 protein: CSASMAPSGSAGELFF. In DNA form, the CDR3 reads TGCAGTGCTAGTATGGCGCCTAGCGGGAGCGCCGGGGAGCTGTTTTTT.

The genes are TRBV7-9 and TRBJ2-7; the D is unclear. This CDR3 has 14 residues. The ends were cut back, 3 bases at V and 1 base at J, with 10 bases in the middle. The germline gives CDR1 SEHNR, CDR2 FQNEAQ (reference sequence). Written as DNA, the CDR3 is TGTGCCAGCAGCTTTGGTTTTCGATCCTACGAGCAGTACTTC. Amino acids: CASSFGFRSYEQYF. The variable domain in full, completed from reference TRBV7-9 and TRBJ2-7, reads DTGVSQNPRHKITKRGQNVTFRCDPISEHNRLYWYRQTLGQGPEFLTYFQNEAQLEKSRLLSDRFSAERPKGSFSTLEIQRTEQGDSAMYLCASSFGFRSYEQYFGPGTRLTVT.

This clonotype appeared a few times. The V gene is TRBV20-1, the J gene TRBJ2-7, with no clear D. Trimming left V 6 bases short and J 2 bases short, with 8 bases between. Germline CDR1 is DFQATT and CDR2 is SNEGSKA (reference sequence). This CDR3 is 11 amino acids long. The CDR3 loop reads CSAERAYEQYF. The CDR3 region has the DNA TGCAGTGCAGAAAGAGCCTACGAGCAGTACTTC.

This clonotype has a count of ten or more. V usage is TRBV9 and J usage is TRBJ2-3; 8 bases are shared with TRBD1. CDR3 size: 14 residues. In germline, CDR1 is SGDLS, CDR2 YYNGEE. V lost 4 bases, J lost 4 bases, and 5 bases stayed unmatched. This chain's CDR3 is CASSSGQGSDTQYF. The CDR3 coding sequence is TGTGCCAGCAGCTCAGGACAGGGCTCAGATACGCAGTATTTT. Full variable domain (remainder filled in from reference TRBV9 and TRBJ2-3): DSGVTQTPKHLITATGQRVTLRCSPRSGDLSVYWYQQSLDQGLQFLIQYYNGEERAKGNILERFSAQQFPDLHSELNLSSLELGDSALYFCASSSGQGSDTQYFGPGTRLTVL.

This clonotype was observed a handful of times. CDR3 nucleotides: TGTGCCAGCAGCTTGCTCCTAGCCGCTTACGAGCAGTACTTC. Translating it yields CASSLLLAAYEQYF. The rearrangement joins TRBV7-2 to TRBJ2-7, with TRBD2 as a possible D gene (5 bases). Trimming removed 3 bases from V and 4 bases from J, with 13 bases in between. Germline-derived CDR1 and CDR2 are SGHTA and FQGNSA. CDR3 length: 14 amino acids.

In its sample, this clonotype was seen a few times. The chain links TRBV27 to TRBJ2-2, with 10 bases identical to TRBD1. With V trimmed by 5 bases and J by 5 bases, 11 bases remained unmatched. The CDR3 has 17 residues. In germline, CDR1 is MNHEY, CDR2 SMNVEV (reference sequence). The CDR3 sequence is CASSLPGTGAGTGELFF. CDR3 DNA: TGTGCCAGCAGTCTACCCGGGACAGGGGCTGGGACCGGGGAGCTGTTTTTT.

The V and J genes are TRBV19 and TRBJ2-5, with D possibly being TRBD1 or TRBD2 (6 bases each). This CDR3 has 15 residues. The ends were cut back, 3 bases at V and 4 bases at J, with 15 bases in the middle. The V gene's germline CDR1 is LNHDA and CDR2 SQIVND (reference sequence). The CDR3 coding sequence is TGTGCCAGTAGTATTCTTCGGGGGCTGGGAGAGACCCAGTACTTC. Residues: CASSILRGLGETQYF.

The chain has TRBV7-3 and TRBJ1-2; 9 positions match TRBD1. Trimming took 8 bases from V and 11 from J; bases not matched to a gene: 12. Germline assignment: CDR1 SGHTA and CDR2 FQGTGA. The CDR3 is 13 residues long. The CDR3 here is CASSGTGSSEYTF. The CDR3 region has the DNA TGTGCCAGCTCCGGGACAGGGAGTTCGGAGTACACCTTC.

This clonotype was detected only a few times. Germline and junction disagree at one end, which may indicate a read error. The chain recombines TRBV9 with TRBJ1-2, with D hard to call. Germline V gene data show CDR1 as SGDLS and CDR2 as YYNGEE. The CDR3 has 14 residues. The CDR3 reads CASSVEERNFGYTF. As DNA, the CDR3 is TGTGCCAGCAGCGTAGAGGAGAGGAACTTTGGCTACACCTTC.

The chain combines TRBV5-1 with TRBJ2-7, with TRBD1 as a possible D gene (6 bases). The CDR3 is 15 residues long. CDR1 and CDR2 from the germline V gene are SGHRS and YFSETQ. Trimming removed 6 bases from V and 2 bases from J, with 18 bases in between. The CDR3 region has the DNA TGCGCCAGCAAACCAGCCGGGACAAACACCTACGAGCAGTACTTC. Its translation: CASKPAGTNTYEQYF.

This clonotype showed up many times. This rearrangement joins TRBV7-9 to TRBJ1-2, with 7 bases aligning to TRBD1. Trimming at V came to 5 bases and at J to 4 bases, leaving 16 bases not matched to a gene. Germline V lookup: CDR1 SEHNR, CDR2 FQNEAQ (reference sequence). The CDR3 runs to 17 residues. The CDR3 nucleotides are TGTGCCAGCAGCCGCTTGATCCTGAGGGGGCGTAGCTATGGCTACACCTTC. Translating it yields CASSRLILRGRSYGYTF.

This clonotype was seen a handful of times. The chain carries TRBV9 and TRBJ2-4, with 13 positions matching TRBD2. After removal of 3 bases from V and 4 bases from J, the junction contained 4 bases not matched to a gene. Germline loops: CDR1 SGDLS, CDR2 YYNGEE. This CDR3 has 16 amino acids. The CDR3 bases are TGTGCCAGCAGCGAGCCGGGACTAGCGGGAAAAAACATTCAGTACTTC. Protein sequence: CASSEPGLAGKNIQYF.

There are many counts of this clonotype. The gene calls are TRBV7-6 and TRBJ1-3, with D unresolved. The CDR3 runs 14 residues. CDR1 is SGHVS and CDR2 is FNYEAQ in the germline V gene. Trimming shortened V by 1 base and J by 4 bases, and 8 bases separated the two germline ends. The CDR3 protein is CASSLVATGNTIYF. The CDR3 DNA is TGTGCCAGCAGCTTAGTAGCGACGGGAAACACCATATATTTT.

This clonotype was seen ten or more times. Germline and junction disagree at one end, which may indicate a read error. The chain recombines TRBV18 with TRBJ2-7; no clear D gene. Looked up from germline, CDR1 is KGHSH and CDR2 is LQKENI. There are 11 residues in the CDR3. The CDR3 DNA is TGTGCCAGCTCTACCACGGGTGTACTCAACTTC. Translating it yields CASSTTGVLNF.